A single T cell receptor beta chain is shown here with its context. Only one count was recorded for this clone. Its antigen is still unknown. No qualities accompany the bases; no much larger clone lies one base away. The data were taken from a study of identifying expanded T cells in peripheral blood (dated by TCRdb to between 2017 and 2020). For the wider study: Technical replicates were generated by sequencing separate aliquots of the same genomic DNA pool, and four replicates were compared pairwise. Study-wide findings and limitations: Across all healthy-donor time intervals, the beta-binomial model significantly lowered both the number of clones called differentially abundant and the false-positive rate. The binomial model flagged approximately 1.2 differentially abundant clones between technical replicates, compared with around 15 over about 2 weeks and 19 over roughly 4 weeks. The authors expected that over much longer intervals, such as months to years, biological variance in healthy repertoires might increase even further. In all healthy donors, the variance in clone template counts between samples taken 2 to 3 weeks apart rose significantly as total template count increased.

The immunoSEQ Assay, which relies on bias-controlled multiplex PCR amplification of genomic DNA, was used to profile TCRbeta CDR3 regions. Processing in the source paper ran as follows. To quantify the absolute abundance of each unique TCRbeta CDR3 region, the sequences were collapsed and filtered. Differential abundance was assessed using a binomial (Fisher-equivalent) model and a beta-binomial model in which time-dependent variance fitted from healthy donors was added. Clones with fewer than 5 combined templates were removed, and differential abundance was called for clones with a Benjamini-Hochberg FDR below 0.01. In the beta-binomial model, variance was expressed as a function of the total template count across the two samples, in the form v = (b*log(k)+a)^2. The table was pulled from immuneACCESS by TCRdb, which kept in-frame rearrangements only. Such tables lose some clones; where checked, under half of the loss comes from unresolved V genes, and the rest has no known cause. V, J and clone size reflect that table, while D and trimming were determined from the DNA. The sample profile shows around 50,000 clones; around 90% of them were found once. In total, the top ten clones hold about 3.7% of the sample.

From the germline V gene, CDR1 is SGHTA and CDR2 is FQGNSA. From cysteine to phenylalanine, the CDR3 is 14 amino acids long. Just CDR3 DNA is preserved here, 42 bases in frame from base 1. V is trimmed back by 5 bases and J by 1 base, and the junction contains 0 bases that no gene match accounts for. No immune events such as infections were documented for the healthy donors during the collection period. Blood repertoires from healthy donors were used as a training cohort for calibrating time-dependent variance in a beta-binomial model of differential abundance of T-cell clones. There were roughly 10 healthy donors in the training cohort, of whom 3 were female and 7 were male. On average the donors were around 39 years old, and their ages spanned about 29 to 65 years. Obtained from a commercial supplier, whole blood was collected from each healthy donor at three time points set around 2 weeks apart. For immunosequencing, genomic DNA was extracted from whole blood that had not been sorted.

The V and J segments used are TRBV7-2 and TRBJ2-3; 10 middle bases align to TRBD2. The receptor comes from a person aged 18 to 75 in good health. Sequenced material: blood. The CDR3 in this case is CASSGLAGTDTQYF. DNA sequence: TGTGCCAGCAGCGGACTAGCGGGCACAGATACGCAGTATTTT.